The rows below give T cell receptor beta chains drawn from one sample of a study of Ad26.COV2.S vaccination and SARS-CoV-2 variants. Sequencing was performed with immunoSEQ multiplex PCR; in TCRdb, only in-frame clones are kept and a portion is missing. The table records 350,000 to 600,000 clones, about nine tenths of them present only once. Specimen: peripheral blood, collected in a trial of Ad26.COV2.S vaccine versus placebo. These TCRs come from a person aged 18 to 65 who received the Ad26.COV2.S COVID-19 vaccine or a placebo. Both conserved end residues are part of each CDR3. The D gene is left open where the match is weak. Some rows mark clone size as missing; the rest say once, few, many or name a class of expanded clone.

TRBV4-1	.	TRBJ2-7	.	TGCGCCAGCAGCCAAGTGCCCGGGGACGGCGCCTACGAGCAGTACTTC	CASSQVPGDGAYEQYF
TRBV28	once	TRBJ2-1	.	TGTGCCAGCAGTTTAAACAATGAGCAGTTCTTC	CASSLNNEQFF
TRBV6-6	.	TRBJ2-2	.	TGTGCCAGCAGTTACTCGGGTGCCGTGGGGACCGGGGAGCTGTTTTTT	CASSYSGAVGTGELFF
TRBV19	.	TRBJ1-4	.	TGTGCCAGTAGCCTATTTGCAACTAATGAAAAACTGTTTTTT	CASSLFATNEKLFF
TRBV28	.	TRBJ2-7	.	TGTGCCAGCAGTTTTCCCAGGGACTCCTACGAGCAGTACTTC	CASSFPRDSYEQYF
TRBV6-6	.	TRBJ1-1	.	TGTGCCAGCAGGATATTAAAGAACACTGAAGCTTTCTTT	CASRILKNTEAFF
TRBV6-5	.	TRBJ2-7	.	TGTGCCAGCAGACGATTACGGGACGCCTTCTACGAGCAGTACTTC	CASRRLRDAFYEQYF
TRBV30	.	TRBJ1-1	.	TGTGCCTGGAGTGGGTTGACAAACACTGAAGCTTTCTTT	CAWSGLTNTEAFF
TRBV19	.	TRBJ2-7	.	TGTGCCAGTAGTAACCGGGATCACACCTACGAGCAGTACTTC	CASSNRDHTYEQYF
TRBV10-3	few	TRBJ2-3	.	TGTGCCATCAGTGAGATACAGAGAGATACGCAGTATTTT	CAISEIQRDTQYF
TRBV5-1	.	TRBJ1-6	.	TGCGCCAGCAGTTCGACTGCCGGGACCGGACCCTATAATTCACCCCTCCACTTT	CASSSTAGTGPYNSPLHF
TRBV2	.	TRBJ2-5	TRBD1	TGTGCCAGTCGTCGACAGGGCCCCAGTGAGACCCAGTACTTC	CASRRQGPSETQYF
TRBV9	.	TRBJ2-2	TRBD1	TGTGCCAGCAGCGTAGAGGGGGCTACCGGGGAGCTGTTTTTT	CASSVEGATGELFF
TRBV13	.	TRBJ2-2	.	TGTGCCAGCAGCTTATCGGGATTACTTTACACCGGGGAGCTGTTTTTT	CASSLSGLLYTGELFF
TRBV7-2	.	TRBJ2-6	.	TGTGCCAGCAGCGCCCAGTCTGGGGCCAACGTCCTGACTTTC	CASSAQSGANVLTF
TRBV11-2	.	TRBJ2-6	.	TGTGCCAGCAGCCCCGGGACCGGGAGTTATTCTGGGGCCAACGTCCTGACTTTC	CASSPGTGSYSGANVLTF
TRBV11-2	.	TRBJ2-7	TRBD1	TGTGCCAGCAGCTTAGCAAGGACAGGGGCCAACTACGAGCAGTACTTC	CASSLARTGANYEQYF
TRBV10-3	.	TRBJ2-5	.	TGTGCCACCACCCCCTTGGGAATCAAAGAGACCCAGTACTTC	CATTPLGIKETQYF
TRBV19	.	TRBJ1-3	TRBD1	TGTGCCAGTAGTCAAGGACAGGGGGCGACCGGAAACACCATATATTTT	CASSQGQGATGNTIYF
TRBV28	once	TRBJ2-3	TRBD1	TGTGCCAGCAGTAGACAGGGAACCACAGATACGCAGTATTTT	CASSRQGTTDTQYF
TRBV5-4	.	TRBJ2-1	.	TGTGCCAGCAGCCCCCGCTTAAATGAGCAGTTCTTC	CASSPRLNEQFF
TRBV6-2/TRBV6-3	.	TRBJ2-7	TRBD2	TGTGCCAGCAGTACCTCACGGACTAGCGGGACCTTCTACGAGCAGTACTTC	CASSTSRTSGTFYEQYF
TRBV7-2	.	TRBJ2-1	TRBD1	TGTGCCAGCAGCTTAGTTGGGACAGGGGGCGAATATGAGCAGTTCTTC	CASSLVGTGGEYEQFF
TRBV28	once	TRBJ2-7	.	TGTGCCAGCACGGACAGAATCTCCTACGAGCAGTACTTC	CASTDRISYEQYF
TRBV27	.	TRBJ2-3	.	TGTGCCAGCAAGGGCAGGGGGGTTAGCACAGATACGCAGTATTTT	CASKGRGVSTDTQYF
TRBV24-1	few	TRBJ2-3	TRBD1	TGTGCCACCGAGGGGGCGCCTACAGATACGCAGTATTTT	CATEGAPTDTQYF
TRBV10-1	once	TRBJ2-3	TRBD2	TGCGCCAGCAGTGAGCTTGCGGGAGGAGACACAGATACGCAGTATTTT	CASSELAGGDTDTQYF
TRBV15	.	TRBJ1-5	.	TGTGCCACCAGCAGAGTGCCTTCGGGCAATCAGCCCCAGCATTTT	CATSRVPSGNQPQHF
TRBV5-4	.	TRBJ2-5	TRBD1	TGTGCCAGCAGCGTAGGGACAGGGGGTCCCTTTTACCAAGAGACCCAGTACTTC	CASSVGTGGPFYQETQYF
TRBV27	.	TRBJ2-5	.	TGTGCCAGCTATCCCGCGGGGCAGGGACGGACCCAGTACTTC	CASYPAGQGRTQYF
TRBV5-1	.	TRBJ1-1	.	TGCGCCAGCAGCTTAAGCGGCGGGGCCGGGGACACTGAAGCTTTCTTT	CASSLSGGAGDTEAFF
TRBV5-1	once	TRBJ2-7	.	TGCGCCAGCAGCTTGGATGGCAGAAACGCTATCGAGCAGTACTTC	CASSLDGRNAIEQYF
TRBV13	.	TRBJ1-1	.	TGTGCCAGCACCATGGGGGGGAACACTGAAGCTTTCTTT	CASTMGGNTEAFF
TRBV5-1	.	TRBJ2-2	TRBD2	TGCGCCAGCAGCTCTAGCGGGGGGTTAAACACCGGGGAGCTGTTTTTT	CASSSSGGLNTGELFF
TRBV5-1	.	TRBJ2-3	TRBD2	TGCGCCAGCAGCTTGGGACTAGCGGGAGGGAGGATCGGAACAGATACGCAGTATTTT	CASSLGLAGGRIGTDTQYF
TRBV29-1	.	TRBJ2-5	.	TGCAGCGTTGCAGGAGAGACCCAGTACTTC	CSVAGETQYF
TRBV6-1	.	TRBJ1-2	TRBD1	TGTGCCAGCAGTGACACAGGGGGGTATGGCTACACCTTC	CASSDTGGYGYTF
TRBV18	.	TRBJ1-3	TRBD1	TGTGCCAGCTCAAGTAGGACAGGCGCCTCTGGAAACACCATATATTTT	CASSSRTGASGNTIYF
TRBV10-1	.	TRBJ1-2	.	TGCGACCAAACCCGGGGGCTGGGAGGCTACACCTTC	CDQTRGLGGYTF
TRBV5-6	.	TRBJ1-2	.	TGTGCCAGCAGCTTTCTTCCTTTCTGGGTCTATGGCTACACCTTC	CASSFLPFWVYGYTF
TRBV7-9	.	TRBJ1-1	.	TGTGCCAGCAGCTTAGCGACCCAGAACACTGAAGCTTTCTTT	CASSLATQNTEAFF
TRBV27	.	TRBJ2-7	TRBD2	TGTGCCAGCAGTTTTGTAGCGGGAGTCCCTCACGAGCAGTACTTC	CASSFVAGVPHEQYF